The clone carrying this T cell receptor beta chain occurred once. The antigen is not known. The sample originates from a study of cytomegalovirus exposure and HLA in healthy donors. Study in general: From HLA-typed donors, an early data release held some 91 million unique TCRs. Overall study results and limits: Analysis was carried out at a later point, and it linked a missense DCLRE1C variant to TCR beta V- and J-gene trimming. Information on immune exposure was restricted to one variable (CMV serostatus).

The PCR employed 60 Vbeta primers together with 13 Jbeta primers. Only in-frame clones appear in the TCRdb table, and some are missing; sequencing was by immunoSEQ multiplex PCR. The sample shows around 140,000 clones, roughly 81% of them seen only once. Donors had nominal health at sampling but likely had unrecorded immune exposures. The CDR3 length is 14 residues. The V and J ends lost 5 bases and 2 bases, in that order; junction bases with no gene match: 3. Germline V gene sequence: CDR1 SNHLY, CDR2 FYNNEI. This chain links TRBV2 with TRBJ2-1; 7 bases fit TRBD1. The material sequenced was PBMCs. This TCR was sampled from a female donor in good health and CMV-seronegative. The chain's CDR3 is CASSPGQTYNEQFF. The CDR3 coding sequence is TGTGCCAGCAGTCCGGGACAGACCTACAATGAGCAGTTCTTC.